This T cell receptor beta chain was identified in a study of vaccination and CD4 T cells after COVID-19. About the study: The BNT162b2 or mRNA-1273 vaccine was given to participants in two doses.

In regard to this clonotype: Its matching antigen is unknown.

General study results and limits: Counts of SARS-CoV-2-reactive clonotypes had a median that went from roughly 21 to 40, a nonsignificant change.

The germline V gene encodes CDR1 SGHTA and CDR2 FQGNSA. V was shortened by 1 base and J by 1 base, with 3 bases between the two germline ends. The CDR3 totals 13 residues. Cultured CD4+ T cell DNA underwent sequencing with the Oncomine TCR Beta short-read assay. MiXCR, applied by TCRdb to the PCR reads, yields one record per CDR3 protein. The repertoire holds about 15,000 distinct CDR3 sequences, with around 48% as singletons. Treatment in this sample: approximately 9-day PBMC culture with coronavirus spike peptide pools or control peptides (ViraFEST assay). Cell culture was performed with approximately 1.8 million PBMCs per well in the presence of about 9.3 IU/ml IL-2 and around 9 ug/ml peptide pools.

The sequence was obtained from a human donor who had recovered from COVID-19. This chain joins TRBV7-2 and TRBJ2-3; D is undetermined. The sequenced sample was CD4+ T cells from blood, cultured in vitro. CDR3 region: CASSLDGTDTQYF. The CDR3 region has the DNA TGTGCCAGCAGCTTAGACGGCACAGATACGCAGTATTTT.